Sequencing of this TCR beta chain was carried out in a study of identifying expanded T cells in peripheral blood. Collection occurred without any documented infections or immune events in donors. As for this clone: The antigen remains undetermined.

Study observations and caveats: Differentially abundant clones: around 1.2 between replicates, roughly 16 at roughly 13 days, more than 18 at four. Variance in clone template counts between approximately two-week samples significantly increased with total template count across all healthy donors.

Measured with immunoSEQ multiplex PCR; TCRdb has only the in-frame clones, and not every one. Of 75,000 to 90,000 clones in the sample, approximately 90% were seen once. The CDR3 covers 14 residues. Trimming left V 4 bases short and J 4 bases short, with 12 bases between. Germline CDR1 reads SGHRS; CDR2 reads YFSETQ. Input material: blood. The sequence was obtained from a person aged 18-70 years in good health. The V and J genes are TRBV5-1 and TRBJ1-3, with D uncertain. The CDR3 loop is CASSGAGQGNTIYF. Here the CDR3 DNA reads TGCGCCAGCAGCGGAGCAGGCCAGGGAAACACCATATATTTT.